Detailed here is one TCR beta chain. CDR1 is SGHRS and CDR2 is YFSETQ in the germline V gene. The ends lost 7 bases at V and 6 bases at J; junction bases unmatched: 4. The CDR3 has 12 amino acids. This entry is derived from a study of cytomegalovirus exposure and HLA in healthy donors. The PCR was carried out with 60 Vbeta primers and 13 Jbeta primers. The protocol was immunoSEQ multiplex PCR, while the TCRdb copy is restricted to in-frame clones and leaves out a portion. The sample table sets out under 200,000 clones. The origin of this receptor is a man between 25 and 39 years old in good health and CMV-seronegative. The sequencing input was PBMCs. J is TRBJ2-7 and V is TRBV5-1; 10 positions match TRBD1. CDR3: CASRGQGVEQYF. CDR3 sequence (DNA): TGCGCCAGCCGAGGACAGGGGGTCGAGCAGTACTTC.